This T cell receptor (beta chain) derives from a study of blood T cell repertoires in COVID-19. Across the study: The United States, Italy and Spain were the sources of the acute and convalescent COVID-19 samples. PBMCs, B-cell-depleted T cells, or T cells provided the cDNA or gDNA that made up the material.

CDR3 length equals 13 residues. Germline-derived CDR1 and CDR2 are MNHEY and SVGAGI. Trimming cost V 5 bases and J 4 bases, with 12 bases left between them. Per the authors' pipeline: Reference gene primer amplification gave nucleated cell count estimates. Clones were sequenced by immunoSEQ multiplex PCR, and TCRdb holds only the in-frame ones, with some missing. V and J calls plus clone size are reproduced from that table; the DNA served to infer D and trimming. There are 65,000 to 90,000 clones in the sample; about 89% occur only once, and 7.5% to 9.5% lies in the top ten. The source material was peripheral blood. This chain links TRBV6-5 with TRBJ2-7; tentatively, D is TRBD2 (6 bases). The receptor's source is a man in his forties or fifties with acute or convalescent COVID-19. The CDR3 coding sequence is TGTGCCAGCAGTCGGGACTTGTTTTACGAGCAGTACGTC. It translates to CASSRDLFYEQYV.